This TCR beta chain was captured by sequencing in a study of CD8 T cells in Susac syndrome. Healthy donors, matched for age and sex, constituted the control group. V was shortened by 0 bases and J by 2 bases, with 15 bases between the two germline ends. This CDR3 spans 16 amino acids. CDR1 SGHKS and CDR2 YYEKEE come from the germline V gene (reference sequence). Reverse transcription used 0.5 to 1 ug RNA and random hexamers. A single record per CDR3 protein comes from TCRdb applying MiXCR to the immunoSEQ multiplex PCR reads. The sample records 45,000 or so distinct CDR3 sequences, approximately 93% being singletons.

The specimen was CD8+ T cells from PBMCs. J is TRBJ2-7 and V is TRBV5-5, with D possibly TRBD2 on 5 matching bases. The sequence was obtained from a human donor in good health. The CDR3 region is CASSLEAGGIPYEQYF. As DNA, the CDR3 is TGTGCCAGCAGCTTGGAGGCAGGAGGAATACCCTACGAGCAGTACTTC.